By share, the clone carrying this TCR beta chain ranks as large (0.1 to 1%). Its antigen is still unknown. The data were obtained in a study of CD8 T cell repertoires and HIV-1 epitope variants. Study at large: Tested: three Gag epitope families, Nef HW9 and YT9. Cultures ran about ten days, with IL-2, IL-7 and IL-15 added on days 3 and 7. Autologous T cell-negative cells served as antigen-presenting cells in equal numbers. Study observations and caveats: Roughly nine antigen-specific TCR beta clonotypes were found; roughly six seemed cross-reactive to variants.

V was trimmed by 1 base and J by 9 bases, leaving 10 bases between them. Germline-derived CDR1 and CDR2 are SGHTA and FQGNSA. The CDR3 is made up of 13 amino acids. Assay: immunoSEQ multiplex PCR; the TCRdb copy retains only in-frame clones and omits some. The sample holds thousands of clones, about 71% seen once. The sequence derives from a male donor with HIV. Sequenced material: cultured CD8+ T cells derived from PBMCs. The V gene is TRBV7-2, the J gene TRBJ2-1; D call uncertain. The CDR3 coding sequence is TGTGCCAGCAGCTTAGACGGTGCCAGTGAGCAGTTCTTC. As protein: CASSLDGASEQFF. Full variable domain (outside the CDR3, taken from reference TRBV7-2 and TRBJ2-1): GAGVSQSPSNKVTEKGKDVELRCDPISGHTALYWYRQSLGQGLEFLIYFQGNSAPDKSGLPSDRFSAERTGGSVSTLTIQRTQQEDSAVYLCASSLDGASEQFFGPGTRLTVL.